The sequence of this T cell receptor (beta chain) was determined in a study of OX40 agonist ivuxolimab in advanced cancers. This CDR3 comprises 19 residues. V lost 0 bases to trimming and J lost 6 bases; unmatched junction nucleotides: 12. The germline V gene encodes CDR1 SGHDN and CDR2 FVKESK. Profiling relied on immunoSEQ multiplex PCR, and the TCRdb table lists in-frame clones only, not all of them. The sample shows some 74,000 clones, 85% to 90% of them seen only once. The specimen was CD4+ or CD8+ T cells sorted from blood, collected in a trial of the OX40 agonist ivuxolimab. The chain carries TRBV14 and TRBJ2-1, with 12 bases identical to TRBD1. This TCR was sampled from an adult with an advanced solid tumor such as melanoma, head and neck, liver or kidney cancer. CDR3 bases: TGTGCCAGCAGCCAAGACCGACTGGGACAGGGGGCTCAGGGCAATGAGCAGTTCTTC. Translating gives CASSQDRLGQGAQGNEQFF.